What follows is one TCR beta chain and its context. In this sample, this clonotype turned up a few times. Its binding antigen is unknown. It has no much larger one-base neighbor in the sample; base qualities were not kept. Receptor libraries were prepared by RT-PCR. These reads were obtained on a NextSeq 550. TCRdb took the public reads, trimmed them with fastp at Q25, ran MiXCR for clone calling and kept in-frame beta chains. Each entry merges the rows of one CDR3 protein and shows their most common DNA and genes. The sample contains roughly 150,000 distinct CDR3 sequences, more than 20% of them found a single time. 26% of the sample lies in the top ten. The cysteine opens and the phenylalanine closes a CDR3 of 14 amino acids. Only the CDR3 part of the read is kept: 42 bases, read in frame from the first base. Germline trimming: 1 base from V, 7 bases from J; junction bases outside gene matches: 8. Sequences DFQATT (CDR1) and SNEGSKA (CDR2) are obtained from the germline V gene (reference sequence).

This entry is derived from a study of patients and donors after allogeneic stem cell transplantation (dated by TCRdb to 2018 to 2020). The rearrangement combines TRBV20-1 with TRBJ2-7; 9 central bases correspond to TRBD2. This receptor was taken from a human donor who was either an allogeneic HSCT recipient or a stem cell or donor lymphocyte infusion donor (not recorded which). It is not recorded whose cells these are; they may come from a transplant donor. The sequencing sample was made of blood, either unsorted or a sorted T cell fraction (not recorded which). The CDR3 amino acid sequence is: CSARVSGRPSEQYF. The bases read TGCAGTGCTAGAGTGAGCGGGAGGCCGTCAGAGCAGTACTTC.